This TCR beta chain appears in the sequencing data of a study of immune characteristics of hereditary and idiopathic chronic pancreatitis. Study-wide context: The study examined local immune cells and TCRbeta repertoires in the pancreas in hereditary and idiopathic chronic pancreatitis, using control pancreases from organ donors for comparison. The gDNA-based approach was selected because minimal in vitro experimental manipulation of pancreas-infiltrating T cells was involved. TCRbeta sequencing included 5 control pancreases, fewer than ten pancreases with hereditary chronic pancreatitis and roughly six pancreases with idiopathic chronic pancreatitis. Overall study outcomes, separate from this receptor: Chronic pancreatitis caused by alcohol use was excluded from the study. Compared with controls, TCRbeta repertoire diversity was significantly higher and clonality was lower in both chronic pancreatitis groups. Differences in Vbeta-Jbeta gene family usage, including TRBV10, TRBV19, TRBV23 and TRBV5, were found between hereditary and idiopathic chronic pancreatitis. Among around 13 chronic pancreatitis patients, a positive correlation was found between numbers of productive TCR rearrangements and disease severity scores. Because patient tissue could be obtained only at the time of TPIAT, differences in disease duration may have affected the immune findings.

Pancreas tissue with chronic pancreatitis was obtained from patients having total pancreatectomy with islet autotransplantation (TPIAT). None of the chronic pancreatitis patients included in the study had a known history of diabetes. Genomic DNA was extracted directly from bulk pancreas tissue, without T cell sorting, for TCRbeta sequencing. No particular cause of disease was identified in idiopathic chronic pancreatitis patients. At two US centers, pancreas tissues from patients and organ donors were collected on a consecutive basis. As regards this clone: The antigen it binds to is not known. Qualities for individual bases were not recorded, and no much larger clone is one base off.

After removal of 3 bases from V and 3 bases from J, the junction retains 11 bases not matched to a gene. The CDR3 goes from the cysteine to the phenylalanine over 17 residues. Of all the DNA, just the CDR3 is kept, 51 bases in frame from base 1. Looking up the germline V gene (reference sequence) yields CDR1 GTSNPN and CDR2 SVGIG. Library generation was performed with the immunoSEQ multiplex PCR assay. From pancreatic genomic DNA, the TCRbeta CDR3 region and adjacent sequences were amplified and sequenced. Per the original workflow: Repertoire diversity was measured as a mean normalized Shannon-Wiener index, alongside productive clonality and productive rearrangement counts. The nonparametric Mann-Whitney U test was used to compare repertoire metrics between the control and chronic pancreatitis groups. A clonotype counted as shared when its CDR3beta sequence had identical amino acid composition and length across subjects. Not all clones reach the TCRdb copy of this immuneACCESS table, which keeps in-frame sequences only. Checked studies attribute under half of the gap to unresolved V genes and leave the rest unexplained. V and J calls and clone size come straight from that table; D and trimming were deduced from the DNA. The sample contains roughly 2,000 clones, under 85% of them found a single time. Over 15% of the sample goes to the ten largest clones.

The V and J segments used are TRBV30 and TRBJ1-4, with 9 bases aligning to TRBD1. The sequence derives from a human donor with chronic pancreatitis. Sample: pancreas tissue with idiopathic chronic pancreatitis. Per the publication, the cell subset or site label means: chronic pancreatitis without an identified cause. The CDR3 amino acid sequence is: CAWSFGTGSKANEKLFF. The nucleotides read TGTGCCTGGAGCTTCGGGACAGGGTCTAAGGCTAATGAAAAACTGTTTTTT.